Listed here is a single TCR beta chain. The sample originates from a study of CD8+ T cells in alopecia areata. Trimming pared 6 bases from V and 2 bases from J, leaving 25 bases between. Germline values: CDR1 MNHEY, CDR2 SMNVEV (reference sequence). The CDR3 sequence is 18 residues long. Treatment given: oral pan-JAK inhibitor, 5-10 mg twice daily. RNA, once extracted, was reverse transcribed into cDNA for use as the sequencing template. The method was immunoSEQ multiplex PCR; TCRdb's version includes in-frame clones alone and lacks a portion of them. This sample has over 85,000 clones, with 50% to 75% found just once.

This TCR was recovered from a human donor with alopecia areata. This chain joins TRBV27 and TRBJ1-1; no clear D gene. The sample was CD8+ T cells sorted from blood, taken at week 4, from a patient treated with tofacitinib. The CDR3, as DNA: TGTGCCAGCAGACAAACACTCCCGACCTCTAGGATCAACACTGAAGCTTTCTTT. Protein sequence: CASRQTLPTSRINTEAFF.